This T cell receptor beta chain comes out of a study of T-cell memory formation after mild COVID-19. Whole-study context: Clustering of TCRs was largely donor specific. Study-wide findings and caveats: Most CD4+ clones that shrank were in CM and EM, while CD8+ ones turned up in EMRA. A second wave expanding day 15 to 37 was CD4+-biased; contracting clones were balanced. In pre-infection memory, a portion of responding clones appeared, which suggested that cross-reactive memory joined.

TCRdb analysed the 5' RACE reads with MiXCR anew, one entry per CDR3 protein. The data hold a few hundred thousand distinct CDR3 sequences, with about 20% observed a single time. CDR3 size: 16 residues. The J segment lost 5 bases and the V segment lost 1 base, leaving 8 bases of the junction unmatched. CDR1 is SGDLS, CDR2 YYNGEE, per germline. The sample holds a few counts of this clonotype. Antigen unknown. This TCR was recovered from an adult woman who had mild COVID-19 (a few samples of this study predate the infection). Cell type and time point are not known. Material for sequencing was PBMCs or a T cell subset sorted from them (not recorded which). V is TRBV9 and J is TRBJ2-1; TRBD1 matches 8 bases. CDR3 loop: CASSVQPQGANNEQFF. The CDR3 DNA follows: TGTGCCAGCAGCGTACAACCCCAGGGGGCAAACAATGAGCAGTTCTTC. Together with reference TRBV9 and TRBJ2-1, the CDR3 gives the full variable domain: DSGVTQTPKHLITATGQRVTLRCSPRSGDLSVYWYQQSLDQGLQFLIQYYNGEERAKGNILERFSAQQFPDLHSELNLSSLELGDSALYFCASSVQPQGANNEQFFGPGTRLTVL.